The rows below give T cell receptor beta chains drawn from one sample of a study of CD8+CD57+ T cells in acquired aplastic anemia. One entry per CDR3 protein results from TCRdb running MiXCR on the reads. Among about 130,000 distinct CDR3 sequences listed, more than 35% were seen once. The specimen sequenced was sorted CD4+, CD8+, or CD8+CD57+ T cells (not recorded which) from PBMCs. The receptors here all came from a human donor in good health, serving as a control. The CDR3 runs from the conserved cysteine through the conserved F or W. D genes are given only for firm matches. Clone size is shown for a subset of rows, as once, few, many or a class of expanded clone.

CAQAVSQVYGYTF | TGTGCCCAGGCGGTCTCGCAAGTCTATGGCTACACCTTC | TRBJ1-2 | TRBV7-2 | many | NA
CASSLAGQPSTDTQYF | TGTGCCAGCAGCTTAGCAGGGCAGCCAAGCACAGATACGCAGTATTTT | TRBJ2-3 | TRBV7-9 | many | NA
CSARKSGANVLTF | TGCAGTGCGAGAAAGTCTGGGGCCAACGTCCTGACTTTC | TRBJ2-6 | TRBV20-1 | many | NA
CSARPGLANNEQYF | TGCAGTGCTAGACCGGGACTAGCGAACAATGAGCAGTATTTT | TRBJ2-3 | TRBV20-1 | NA | TRBD2
CAWQRTPSSYEQYF | TGTGCCTGGCAGAGGACTCCAAGTTCCTACGAGCAGTACTTC | TRBJ2-7 | TRBV30 | many | NA
CATSRDGGPYEQHF | TGTGCCACCAGCAGAGACGGGGGGCCCTACGAGCAGCACTTC | TRBJ2-7 | TRBV15 | NA | NA
CASSRIGTGTYEQYF | TGTGCCAGCAGCCGGATTGGGACAGGGACCTACGAGCAGTACTTC | TRBJ2-7 | TRBV7-9 | NA | TRBD1
CASSLSQGEAFF | TGTGCCAGCAGCTTAAGCCAGGGAGAAGCTTTCTTT | TRBJ1-1 | TRBV11-1 | NA | NA
CASKGLDETQHF | TGTGCCAGCAAGGGACTAGACGAGACCCAGCATTTT | TRBJ1-5 | TRBV2 | NA | NA
CASSLRQGLTDSPLHF | TGCGCCAGCAGCCTAAGACAGGGACTTACGGATTCACCCCTCCACTTT | TRBJ1-6 | TRBV5-1 | NA | TRBD1
CATSRDLTPGQPQHF | TGTGCCACCAGCAGAGATTTGACGCCAGGACAGCCCCAGCATTTT | TRBJ1-5 | TRBV15 | NA | NA
CSVGQTASYGYTF | TGCAGCGTGGGACAAACAGCTTCTTATGGCTACACCTTC | TRBJ1-2 | TRBV29-1 | NA | NA
CASSQDTDRGYGYTF | TGCGCCAGCAGCCAAGATACGGACAGGGGTTATGGCTACACCTTC | TRBJ1-2 | TRBV4-1 | many | TRBD1
CASSLARLGSQETQYF | TGTGCCAGCAGCTTAGCGAGGCTAGGTTCCCAAGAGACCCAGTACTTC | TRBJ2-5 | TRBV7-2 | NA | NA
CASSPGLTYEQYF | TGTGCCAGTAGCCCGGGACTAACCTACGAGCAGTACTTC | TRBJ2-7 | TRBV19 | NA | TRBD2
CASSDQVSWEQYF | TGTGCCAGCAGTGACCAGGTATCGTGGGAGCAGTACTTC | TRBJ2-7 | TRBV2 | NA | NA
CASSTGGGNIQYF | TGTGCCAGCAGTACGGGAGGTGGCAACATTCAGTACTTC | TRBJ2-4 | TRBV12-3/TRBV12-4 | NA | TRBD2
CSGTGIHRNQETQYF | TGCAGTGGCACCGGGATCCACAGAAACCAAGAGACCCAGTACTTC | TRBJ2-5 | TRBV20-1 | many | NA
CASRSRATSYNEQFF | TGTGCCAGTAGATCCAGGGCTACCTCATACAATGAGCAGTTCTTC | TRBJ2-1 | TRBV19 | NA | NA
CASSRTTPGRGNEQFF | TGCGCCAGCAGCCGGACGACCCCAGGGAGAGGCAATGAGCAGTTCTTC | TRBJ2-1 | TRBV5-1 | NA | NA
CASSFGGTASYEQYF | TGTGCCAGTAGTTTTGGGGGGACAGCCTCCTACGAGCAGTACTTC | TRBJ2-7 | TRBV19 | NA | NA
CARSGTRFYNEQFF | TGTGCCCGCAGTGGGACTAGATTCTACAATGAGCAGTTCTTC | TRBJ2-1 | TRBV2 | NA | TRBD2
CSARGESYEQYF | TGCAGTGCTAGAGGAGAGTCCTACGAGCAGTACTTC | TRBJ2-7 | TRBV20-1 | NA | NA
CASSIFSSYNEQFF | TGTGCCAGCAGTATATTCAGCTCCTACAATGAGCAGTTCTTC | TRBJ2-1 | TRBV5-6 | few | NA